This TCR beta chain is drawn from a study of regulatory T cells in long-lasting Graves disease. As for the study in general: New Graves' disease cases had less than 3 months of antithyroid drugs.

The V gene end was trimmed by 4 bases and the J gene end by 9 bases; junction bases not matched to a gene: 10. CDR1 MDHEN and CDR2 SYDVKM come from the germline V gene. This CDR3 spans 15 amino acids. TCR beta libraries were built with iRepertoire HTBI primers and Arm-PCR of CDR3 regions. TCRdb passed the multiplex PCR reads through MiXCR, listing each CDR3 protein once. The sample includes fewer than 650,000 distinct CDR3 sequences, roughly a sixth of them seen just once. At least ten counts were recorded for this clonotype. What it binds is unknown. Time point denoted: newly diagnosed GD, antithyroid drugs for less than 3 months. Scientists built the TCR library using RNA that was extracted from PBMCs. General study points: Accuracy could have been hurt by small sample size.

The same data also went into a second study, on T cells in Graves' hyperthyroidism and ophthalmopathy. From that study: No progression to ophthalmopathy during 18 months of follow-up defined stable disease.

The clonotype comes from a man younger than 35 with Graves disease. The source material was peripheral blood mononuclear cells (PBMCs), sampled at new diagnosis, from a patient treated with antithyroid drugs. This chain connects TRBV28 to TRBJ1-4; TRBD1 agrees at 8 bases. The chain's CDR3 is CASSYFGTGGKKLFF. CDR3 nucleotides: TGTGCCAGCAGTTACTTCGGGACAGGAGGAAAAAAACTGTTTTTT.